This is a list of T cell receptor beta chains from one sample in a study of graft-versus-host responses after intestinal transplantation. These receptors are not linked to any known antigen. TCRdb's copy holds only in-frame clones and misses some; the assay was immunoSEQ multiplex PCR. The sample records about 130,000 clones, around 90% being singletons. The specimen was unstimulated CD4+ T cells sorted from spleen or lymph node cells, collected before intestinal transplant. These receptors originate from a human donor who received an intestinal transplant. Both conserved end residues are part of each CDR3. The D gene is left open where the match is weak. The listing skips clone size in some rows; elsewhere it reads once, few, many or a size class.

clone_size: -
v_call: TRBV19
d_call: TRBD1
j_call: TRBJ2-5
cdr3_nt: TGTGCCAGTAGTTTTGGGACAGCCCAAGAGACCCAGTACTTC
cdr3_aa: CASSFGTAQETQYF

clone_size: -
v_call: TRBV30
d_call: TRBD1
j_call: TRBJ2-3
cdr3_nt: TGTGCCTGGACTAGACAGGGGGGAGATACGCAGTATTTT
cdr3_aa: CAWTRQGGDTQYF

clone_size: -
v_call: TRBV9
d_call: -
j_call: TRBJ2-2
cdr3_nt: TGTGCCAGCAGCGTAGCTACTCTGAGAGGGGAGAACACCGGGGAGCTGTTTTTT
cdr3_aa: CASSVATLRGENTGELFF

clone_size: -
v_call: TRBV27
d_call: -
j_call: TRBJ2-7
cdr3_nt: TGTGCCAGCAGCGCACGGGACACACCCTCGTATGGGCAGTACTTC
cdr3_aa: CASSARDTPSYGQYF

clone_size: few
v_call: TRBV27
d_call: TRBD1
j_call: TRBJ1-2
cdr3_nt: TGTGCCAGCAGTCCTCGACAGGGAAAGGCCACAGGCTACACCTTC
cdr3_aa: CASSPRQGKATGYTF

clone_size: -
v_call: TRBV7-9
d_call: -
j_call: TRBJ1-5
cdr3_nt: TGTGCCAGCAGCCCCCTCGGGGGCACAAATCAGCCCCAGCATTTT
cdr3_aa: CASSPLGGTNQPQHF

clone_size: -
v_call: TRBV9
d_call: -
j_call: TRBJ2-1
cdr3_nt: TGTGCCAGCAGCGTCAATGAGCGGTTCTTC
cdr3_aa: CASSVNERFF

clone_size: -
v_call: TRBV28
d_call: TRBD2
j_call: TRBJ2-7
cdr3_nt: TGTGCCAGCAGGGGACTAGTCTACGAGCAGTACTTC
cdr3_aa: CASRGLVYEQYF

clone_size: -
v_call: TRBV19
d_call: -
j_call: TRBJ2-7
cdr3_nt: TGTGCCAGTAGTTACACAGATCGTCCCTACGAGCAGTACTTC
cdr3_aa: CASSYTDRPYEQYF

clone_size: -
v_call: TRBV19
d_call: TRBD2
j_call: TRBJ2-1
cdr3_nt: TGTGCCAGTGGAGGGCGGGAGTCCCCTTGGGAGCAGTTCTTC
cdr3_aa: CASGGRESPWEQFF

clone_size: -
v_call: TRBV27
d_call: -
j_call: TRBJ2-7
cdr3_nt: TGTGCCAGCAGTTTCCGGGACACCTACGAGCAGTACTTC
cdr3_aa: CASSFRDTYEQYF

clone_size: -
v_call: TRBV5-8
d_call: TRBD1
j_call: TRBJ2-5
cdr3_nt: TGTGCCAGCAGCCCCGGGACAGGGTATGAGACCCAGTACTTC
cdr3_aa: CASSPGTGYETQYF

clone_size: -
v_call: TRBV19
d_call: -
j_call: TRBJ2-1
cdr3_nt: TGTGCCAGTAGTATATCCCAAACGCTCTCCTACAATGAGCAGTTCTTC
cdr3_aa: CASSISQTLSYNEQFF

clone_size: -
v_call: TRBV2
d_call: TRBD2
j_call: TRBJ2-1
cdr3_nt: TGTGCCAGCAGCCGTAGGAGGGGACCTAGCGGTTCCAGCTCCTACAATGAGCAGTTCTTC
cdr3_aa: CASSRRRGPSGSSSYNEQFF

clone_size: -
v_call: TRBV15
d_call: TRBD2
j_call: TRBJ2-1
cdr3_nt: TGTGCCACCAGCAGCCCCGCTAGCGGGAGCTCCTACAATGAGCAGTTCTTC
cdr3_aa: CATSSPASGSSYNEQFF

clone_size: -
v_call: TRBV28
d_call: -
j_call: TRBJ1-5
cdr3_nt: TGTGCCAGCAGTTTATTGGGCAACCAGCCCCAGCATTTT
cdr3_aa: CASSLLGNQPQHF

clone_size: -
v_call: TRBV9
d_call: TRBD2
j_call: TRBJ2-3
cdr3_nt: TGTGCCAGCAGCCCAAGACTAGCGGGAGGTGCAGATACGCAGTATTTT
cdr3_aa: CASSPRLAGGADTQYF

clone_size: -
v_call: TRBV6-1
d_call: -
j_call: TRBJ2-3
cdr3_nt: TGTGCCAGCAGTGAATCGGATACGCAGTATTTT
cdr3_aa: CASSESDTQYF

clone_size: -
v_call: TRBV15
d_call: -
j_call: TRBJ2-2
cdr3_nt: TGTGCCACCAGCCCAACCGCGGCCGGGGGGGAGCTGTTTTTT
cdr3_aa: CATSPTAAGGELFF

clone_size: -
v_call: TRBV4-1
d_call: -
j_call: TRBJ1-2
cdr3_nt: TGCGCCAGCAGCTCACCCGGGCAGGGGCCGTCTGGCTACACCTTC
cdr3_aa: CASSSPGQGPSGYTF

clone_size: -
v_call: TRBV5-4
d_call: TRBD1
j_call: TRBJ1-3
cdr3_nt: TGTGCCAGCAGCTTGGGAGGACAGGCGTACTCTGGAAACACCATATATTTT
cdr3_aa: CASSLGGQAYSGNTIYF

clone_size: few
v_call: TRBV19
d_call: -
j_call: TRBJ1-1
cdr3_nt: TGTGCCAGTAGAGTACTTCAGGAGAACACTGAAGCTTTCTTT
cdr3_aa: CASRVLQENTEAFF

clone_size: -
v_call: TRBV30
d_call: -
j_call: TRBJ2-6
cdr3_nt: TGTGCCTGGAGTAAGGGACTCAGTTCTGGGGCCAACGTCCTGACTTTC
cdr3_aa: CAWSKGLSSGANVLTF

clone_size: -
v_call: TRBV28
d_call: -
j_call: TRBJ2-3
cdr3_nt: TGTGCCAGCAGTGGGGTGGGGGGAAGCCCAGATACGCAGTATTTT
cdr3_aa: CASSGVGGSPDTQYF

clone_size: -
v_call: TRBV5-1
d_call: -
j_call: TRBJ2-3
cdr3_nt: TGCGCCAGCAGCTTTTCCCTTTCAGGGGGGGGCACAGATACGCAGTATTTT
cdr3_aa: CASSFSLSGGGTDTQYF

clone_size: -
v_call: TRBV7-9
d_call: -
j_call: TRBJ1-1
cdr3_nt: TGTGCCAGCAGCTTGGTTGGGGTTGTTGACACTGAAGCTTTCTTC
cdr3_aa: CASSLVGVVDTEAFF

clone_size: -
v_call: TRBV29-1
d_call: -
j_call: TRBJ2-3
cdr3_nt: TGCAGCGTTGAGCCGAAAGATACGCAGTATTTT
cdr3_aa: CSVEPKDTQYF

clone_size: -
v_call: TRBV7-3
d_call: TRBD2
j_call: TRBJ2-7
cdr3_nt: TGTGCCAGCAGCTTAGGGACTAGCTGGTCCTACGAGCAGTACTTC
cdr3_aa: CASSLGTSWSYEQYF

clone_size: -
v_call: TRBV7-9
d_call: -
j_call: TRBJ2-7
cdr3_nt: TGTGCCAGCAGCTCCCGGGACAAAGTCTACGAGCAGTACTTC
cdr3_aa: CASSSRDKVYEQYF

clone_size: -
v_call: TRBV4-2
d_call: TRBD1
j_call: TRBJ2-1
cdr3_nt: TGTGCCAGCAGCCAAGGAGGGACAGGGGGCAATGAGCAGTTCTTC
cdr3_aa: CASSQGGTGGNEQFF